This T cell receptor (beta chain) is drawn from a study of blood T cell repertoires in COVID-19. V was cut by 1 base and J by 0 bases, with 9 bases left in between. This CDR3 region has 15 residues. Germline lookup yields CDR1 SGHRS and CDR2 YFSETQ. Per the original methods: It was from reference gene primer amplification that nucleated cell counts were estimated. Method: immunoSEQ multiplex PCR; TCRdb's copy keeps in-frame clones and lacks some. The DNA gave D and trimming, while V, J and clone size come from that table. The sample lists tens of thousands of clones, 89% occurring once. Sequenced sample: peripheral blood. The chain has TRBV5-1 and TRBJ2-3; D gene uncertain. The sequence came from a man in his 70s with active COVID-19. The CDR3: CASSLLVSSTDTQYF. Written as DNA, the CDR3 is TGCGCCAGCAGCTTGCTTGTGTCTAGCACAGATACGCAGTATTTT.